This T cell receptor (beta chain) was captured in a study of breast tumors, draining lymph nodes, adjacent tissues. Points from the study as a whole: The data were judged consistent with most tumor T cells coming from lymph node and expanding in tumor. Luminal-like breast cancer showed significantly greater tumor-nontumor repertoire similarity than basal-like breast cancer did. Tumor T cell lymph node origin was a supported hypothesis, not proven. Tumors had less TCR diversity than lymph nodes, more than nontumor tissue.

The lymph nodes were axillary draining lymph nodes from breast cancer patients. MiXCR, applied by TCRdb to the multiplex PCR reads, yields one record per CDR3 protein. The sample records around 110,000 distinct CDR3 sequences, more than 25% being singletons. This clonotype was recorded at least ten times. What it recognizes is unknown. Deletions cut 4 bases from V and 0 bases from J, with 10 bases between. Germline values: CDR1 KGHSH, CDR2 LQKENI. The CDR3 contains 16 residues. The sequencing sample was made of axillary lymph node tissue. J is TRBJ2-6 and V is TRBV18; D is ambiguous. The receptor's source is a female donor with breast cancer. Some clones in this sample may be carry-over from other donors' samples. The CDR3 coding sequence is TGTGCCAGCTCACTAGGACGGAGCTCTGGGGCCAACGTCCTGACTTTC. It codes for CASSLGRSSGANVLTF.